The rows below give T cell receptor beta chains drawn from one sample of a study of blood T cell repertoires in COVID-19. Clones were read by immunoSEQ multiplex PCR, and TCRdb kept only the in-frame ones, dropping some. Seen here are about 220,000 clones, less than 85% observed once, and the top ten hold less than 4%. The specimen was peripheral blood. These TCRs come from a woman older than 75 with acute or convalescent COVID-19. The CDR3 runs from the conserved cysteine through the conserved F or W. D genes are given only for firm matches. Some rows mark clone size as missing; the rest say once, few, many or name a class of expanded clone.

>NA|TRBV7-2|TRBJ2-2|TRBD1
TGTGCCAGCAGCACGACCGGGACAGTCACCGGGGAGCTGTTTTTT
CASSTTGTVTGELFF
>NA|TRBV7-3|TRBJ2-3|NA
TGTGCCAGCAGCTTAGGGCGGGGTAGGGCAGATACGCAGTATTTT
CASSLGRGRADTQYF
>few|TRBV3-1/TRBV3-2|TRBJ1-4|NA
TGTGCCAGCAGCCAAGCGACAGATAATGAAAAACTGTTTTTT
CASSQATDNEKLFF
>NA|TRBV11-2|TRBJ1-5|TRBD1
TGTGCCAGCAGCTTAGGGGGACAGAACAATCAGCCCCAGCATTTT
CASSLGGQNNQPQHF
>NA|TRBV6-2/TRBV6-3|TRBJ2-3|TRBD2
TGTGCCAGCAGTTACTCGGGGTTGCGGACGGGAGGCGGCGATACGCAGTATTTT
CASSYSGLRTGGGDTQYF
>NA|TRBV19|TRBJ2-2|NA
TGTGCCAGTAGTACATTTAACACCGGGGAGCTGTTTTTT
CASSTFNTGELFF
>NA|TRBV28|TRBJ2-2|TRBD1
TGTGCCAGCAGTTCCGACAGGGGATACACCGGGGAGCTGTTTTTT
CASSSDRGYTGELFF
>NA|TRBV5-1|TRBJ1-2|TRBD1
TGCGCCAGCAGCTTGGGGGGACAGGATAATGGCTACACCTTC
CASSLGGQDNGYTF
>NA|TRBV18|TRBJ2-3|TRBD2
TGTGCCAGCTCACCCCCTAGCGGGGGGGGGACAGATACGCAGTATTTT
CASSPPSGGGTDTQYF
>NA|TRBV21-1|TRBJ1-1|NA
TGTGCCAGCAGCATCTCTTATCGCGGGACAGTGAACACTGAAGCTTTCTTT
CASSISYRGTVNTEAFF
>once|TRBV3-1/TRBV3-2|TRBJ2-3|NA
TGTGCCAGCAGCCAAGGCGGGGGCACAGATACGCAGTATTTT
CASSQGGGTDTQYF
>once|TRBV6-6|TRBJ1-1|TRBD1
TGTGCCAGCAGTCTTCTGGGGACAGGGCCGTCGGACACTGAAGCTTTCTTT
CASSLLGTGPSDTEAFF
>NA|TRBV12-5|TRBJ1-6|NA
TGTGCTAGTGGTTTGACGGGTTCACCCCTCCACTTT
CASGLTGSPLHF
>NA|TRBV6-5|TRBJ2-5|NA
TGTGCCAGCAGTTACACTGTCACAGCACAAGAGACCCAGTACTTC
CASSYTVTAQETQYF
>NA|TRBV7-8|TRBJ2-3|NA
TGTGCCAGCAGCTTTAGATCGAATGTAGATACGCAGTATTTT
CASSFRSNVDTQYF
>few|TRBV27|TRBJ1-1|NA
TGTGCCAGCAGTTTCTCAGATTACACTGAAGCTTTCTTT
CASSFSDYTEAFF
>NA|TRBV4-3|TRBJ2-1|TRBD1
TGCGCCAGCAGCCAAGGGGACAGGGACTTCAATGAGCAGTTCTTC
CASSQGDRDFNEQFF
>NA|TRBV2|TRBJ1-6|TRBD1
TGTGCCAGCAGTGAGCTTCGGCAGGGACAGAATTCACCCCTCCACTTT
CASSELRQGQNSPLHF
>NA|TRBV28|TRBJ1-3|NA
TGTGCCAGCAGTCCGGCCGCGGGAGTCATCGGAAACACCATATATTTT
CASSPAAGVIGNTIYF
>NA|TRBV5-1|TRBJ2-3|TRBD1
TGCGCCAGCAGCTCCCGGACAGGGGGCGGTTCAGATACGCAGTATTTT
CASSSRTGGGSDTQYF
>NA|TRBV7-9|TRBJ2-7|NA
TGTGCCAGCACTGGGGGGACCTACTCCTACGAGCAGTACTTC
CASTGGTYSYEQYF
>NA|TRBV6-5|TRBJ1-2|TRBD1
TGTGCCAGCAGTACTCGCACCGGGACAGCTTATGGCTACACCTTC
CASSTRTGTAYGYTF
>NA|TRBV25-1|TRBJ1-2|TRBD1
TGTGCCAGCGCCGTCACAGGGGGCACAAGCTACACCTTC
CASAVTGGTSYTF
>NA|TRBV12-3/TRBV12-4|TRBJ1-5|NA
TGTGCCAGCAGTTGGCACGGGGATCAGCCCCAGCATTTT
CASSWHGDQPQHF
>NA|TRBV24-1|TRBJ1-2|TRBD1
TGTGCCACCAGTGATTCCGGGACAGGGCTCTATGGCTACACCTTC
CATSDSGTGLYGYTF
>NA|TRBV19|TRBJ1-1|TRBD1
TGTGCCAGTAACCTCGGACAGGTCGTTAGTACTGAAGCTTTCTTT
CASNLGQVVSTEAFF
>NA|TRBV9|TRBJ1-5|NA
TGTGCCAGCAGCCTTAGCCCCCTACAGGGCACCCAGCATTTT
CASSLSPLQGTQHF
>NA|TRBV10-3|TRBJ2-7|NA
TGTGCCATCAGGGAGGGTGTTAGCTCCTACGAGCAGTACTTC
CAIREGVSSYEQYF
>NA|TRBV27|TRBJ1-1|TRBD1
TGTGCCAGCAGTTTATGGCCAGGGGGCAAGAACACTGAAGCTTTCTTT
CASSLWPGGKNTEAFF
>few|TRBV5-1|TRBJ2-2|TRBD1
TGCGCCAGCAGCTTGGGAGACAGGGTGAGGGCCGGGGAGCTGTTTTTT
CASSLGDRVRAGELFF
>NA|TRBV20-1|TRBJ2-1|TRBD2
TGCAGTGCGAGTAATAGCGGGGCCTCACCCGGCAATGAGCAGTTCTTC
CSASNSGASPGNEQFF
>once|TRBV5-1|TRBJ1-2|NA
TGCGCCAGCAGCTTGCCAGGCATCTATGGCTACACCTTC
CASSLPGIYGYTF
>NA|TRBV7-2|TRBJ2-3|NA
TGTGCCAGCAGTTTCGGGGGTTTCACAGATACGCAGTATTTT
CASSFGGFTDTQYF
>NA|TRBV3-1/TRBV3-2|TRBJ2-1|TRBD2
TGTGCCAGCAGCTATTTGGGGGGGTTCAATGAGCAGTTCTTC
CASSYLGGFNEQFF
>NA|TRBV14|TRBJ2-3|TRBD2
TGTGCCAGCAGCCAGATTAGCGGGGGGGCCTGGAGGAAAACAGATACGCAGTATTTT
CASSQISGGAWRKTDTQYF
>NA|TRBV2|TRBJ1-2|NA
TGTGCCAGCAAGGAAGGGGTCTATGGCTACACCTTC
CASKEGVYGYTF
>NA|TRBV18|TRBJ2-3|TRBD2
TGTGCCAGCTCACCCCTTCACGGGGGGTTCACAGATACGCAGTATTTT
CASSPLHGGFTDTQYF
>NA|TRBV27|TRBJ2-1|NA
TGTGCCAGCAGAGAAGGGGACTCCTACAATGAGCAGTTCTTC
CASREGDSYNEQFF
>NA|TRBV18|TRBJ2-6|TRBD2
TGTGCCAGCTCACCACGTACTAGCGGGGGGGCCAACGTCCTGACTTTC
CASSPRTSGGANVLTF
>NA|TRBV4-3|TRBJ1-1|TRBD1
TGCGCCAGCAGCCAAGCAATGACAGGGGGGACTGAAGCTTTCTTT
CASSQAMTGGTEAFF